These T cell receptor beta chains were read from a single sample in a study of T cells in localized non-small cell lung cancer. This table comes from immunoSEQ multiplex PCR, and its TCRdb copy is limited to in-frame clones, with some not included. Here the sample spans approximately 30,000 clones, about 90% being singletons. This material consisted of peripheral blood, taken before any cancer treatment. All receptors come from a woman between 35 and 70 years old with stage I lung adenocarcinoma. The CDR3 runs from the conserved cysteine through the conserved F or W. Not every row has a clone size; where given, it reads once, few, many or a size class.

V	J	size	CDR3
TRBV5-1	TRBJ2-1	-	CASSPRTGLINEQFF
TRBV5-1	TRBJ1-5	-	CASSPGTENQPQHF
TRBV29-1	TRBJ2-7	-	CSVDTGREQYF
TRBV4-3	TRBJ2-2	-	CASSSDRNTGELFF
TRBV6-1	TRBJ1-6	once	CASSDLRQGNSPLHF
TRBV7-2	TRBJ1-6	once	CATTPRVRGSYNSPLHF
TRBV11-2	TRBJ1-1	-	CASSLPRRGRPNTEAFF
TRBV6-1	TRBJ2-5	-	CASSLDEQETQYF
TRBV7-2	TRBJ1-1	-	CASSQTWAKEEAFF
TRBV2	TRBJ2-5	-	CASSDASGTQYF
TRBV7-2	TRBJ2-7	-	CASSLEGGAEQYF
TRBV18	TRBJ2-3	-	CASSSSPPGSGTDTQYF
TRBV5-1	TRBJ1-4	-	CASSFGGPSEKLFF
TRBV9	TRBJ1-3	-	CASSVGRPGRNTIYF
TRBV5-5	TRBJ1-1	-	CASSPPGQSNTAFF
TRBV11-3	TRBJ2-7	-	CASSATGTGIYEQYF
TRBV5-8	TRBJ2-1	-	CASSSGQGVTNEQFF
TRBV14	TRBJ2-5	-	CASSQAGTGVEETQYF
TRBV4-3	TRBJ2-3	-	CASSQDGKDNTDTQYF
TRBV5-1	TRBJ2-3	-	CASNATWGSTDTQYF
TRBV5-4	TRBJ1-1	-	CASSSELGPGPEAFF
TRBV7-2	TRBJ2-1	-	CASSRRDRGLYNEQFF
TRBV11-3	TRBJ1-1	-	CASSLDNRGTEAFF
TRBV7-3	TRBJ1-1	-	CASSLRGTRGRDTEAFF
TRBV4-1	TRBJ1-5	-	CASSQGTGLYQPQHF
TRBV7-2	TRBJ1-2	-	CASSLAPGNGYTF
TRBV9	TRBJ1-5	-	CASSVDWGNQPQHF
TRBV5-1	TRBJ2-7	-	CASSFTDTYEQYF
TRBV5-4	TRBJ2-1	-	CASSLEPGAEQFF
TRBV7-9	TRBJ2-2	-	CASSSTESARGELFF
TRBV11-3	TRBJ1-6	few	CASSRWTGGSYNSPLHF
TRBV19	TRBJ1-5	-	CASRRAYSNQPQHF
TRBV29-1	TRBJ1-1	once	CSVEIRGRNTEAFF
TRBV7-9	TRBJ1-1	-	CASSPTSGSGVAFF
TRBV23-1	TRBJ1-2	once	CASSQSYPDGNYGYTF
TRBV10-1	TRBJ1-1	-	CASSEKPEGYTEAFF
TRBV7-2	TRBJ2-2	-	CASSPPGGHTGELFF
TRBV7-9	TRBJ2-2	-	CASSLVRPTNTGELFF
TRBV2	TRBJ1-3	-	CASRRADRGPGNTIYF
TRBV7-2	TRBJ2-5	once	CATDDWSMTQETQYF
TRBV13	TRBJ2-3	-	CASSQWTGGGTDTQYF
TRBV9	TRBJ1-6	-	CASSVVGNSPLHF
TRBV2	TRBJ2-2	-	CASSESSLDTGELFF
TRBV7-9	TRBJ2-5	-	CASSLGEFRETQYF
TRBV4-3	TRBJ2-1	once	CASSQEGTDNEQFF
TRBV9	TRBJ1-2	-	CASSGWTGENYGYTF
TRBV7-9	TRBJ1-6	few	CASSAGGDSLHF
TRBV5-6	TRBJ2-3	-	CASSLIRGYTDTQYF
TRBV9	TRBJ1-1	-	CASSVEELNTEAFF
TRBV5-1	TRBJ1-4	-	CASSLDAPGTGNEKLFF
TRBV5-1	TRBJ2-7	-	CASSLGAVGIGTPTGSYEQYF
TRBV4-3	TRBJ2-1	-	CASSQDADENEQFF
TRBV6-1	TRBJ2-5	once	CASTETGGQETQYF
TRBV5-1	TRBJ1-3	once	CASSLNPQGGDTIYF
TRBV27	TRBJ2-1	-	CASRSYLQSSYNEQFF
TRBV5-1	TRBJ1-1	-	CASSWLQGRHTEAFF
TRBV7-2	TRBJ2-7	-	CASSLGVVPYEQYF
TRBV6-5	TRBJ1-2	-	CASCNGGGEFHGYTF
TRBV4-3	TRBJ2-2	-	CASSQEDRANTGELFF